Below are 24 T cell receptor beta chains sequenced from a single sample in a study of T cells after yellow fever vaccination. MiXCR was run by TCRdb on the 5' RACE reads, yielding one entry per CDR3 protein. The sample shows about 580,000 distinct CDR3 sequences, around 17% of them seen only once. The sample here was PBMCs, taken 4 to 5 days after the first yellow fever vaccination. The receptors here all came from a man aged 18 to 30 who received the YFV17D yellow fever vaccine.

There are a few counts of this clonotype. The chain couples TRBV6-5 to TRBJ1-1; no reliable D call. The CDR3 totals 11 residues. V was trimmed by 1 base and J by 6 bases, leaving 3 bases between them. Germline V CDR1 and CDR2: MNHEY, SVGAGI. CDR3: CASSYYSEAFF. The CDR3 region has the DNA TGTGCCAGCAGTTACTACTCTGAAGCTTTCTTT.

CDR3 sequence reads: CASSPRGTGAYTEAFF. CDR3 sequence (DNA): TGTGCCAGCAGCCCCAGAGGGACAGGGGCCTACACTGAAGCTTTCTTT. V usage is TRBV3-1 and J usage is TRBJ1-1; 10 bases line up with TRBD1. The J segment lost 3 bases and the V segment lost 4 bases, leaving 8 bases of the junction unmatched. The germline CDR1 and CDR2 sequences are LGHDT and YNNKEL (reference sequence). The CDR3 covers 16 residues.

This sequence joins TRBV5-1 and TRBJ2-7; D gene uncertain. The CDR3 runs 12 residues. The V end lost 1 base, the J end lost 2 bases, and 4 bases lay between the germline ends. The germline V gene encodes CDR1 SGHRS and CDR2 YFSETQ. Here the CDR3 reads CASSLPAYEQYF. The CDR3 coding sequence is TGCGCCAGCAGCTTGCCGGCCTACGAGCAGTACTTC.

This clonotype was counted many times. V usage is TRBV11-2 and J usage is TRBJ2-3; the D is unclear. This CDR3 spans 12 amino acids. The ends were cut back, 3 bases at V and 4 bases at J, with 5 bases in the middle. Germline CDR1 and CDR2: SGHAT and FQNNGV. The CDR3 coding sequence is TGTGCCAGCAGCTTTCTCGCAGATACGCAGTATTTT. Its protein is CASSFLADTQYF. The full variable domain, in which reference TRBV11-2 and TRBJ2-3 provide the parts outside the CDR3, is EAGVAQSPRYKIIEKRQSVAFWCNPISGHATLYWYQQILGQGPKLLIQFQNNGVVDDSQLPKDRFSAERLKGVDSTLKIQPAKLEDSAVYLCASSFLADTQYFGPGTRLTVL.

This clonotype has only a few counts. The chain couples TRBV6-2 or TRBV6-3 to TRBJ1-1; 7 bases are a match to TRBD1. Germline assignment: CDR1 MNHEY and CDR2 SVGEGT. CDR3 length: 14 residues. Unmatched junction bases numbered 8, after V lost 6 bases and J lost 4 bases. As DNA, the CDR3 is TGTGCCAGCAGCCAGGGGGGGGTCGGCACTGAAGCTTTCTTT. Protein product: CASSQGGVGTEAFF.

This clonotype was seen a handful of times. The rearrangement joins TRBV5-1 to TRBJ1-1; no definite D call. Per germline, CDR1 SGHRS and CDR2 YFSETQ. The V end lost 2 bases, the J end lost 1 base, and 12 bases lay between the germline ends. The CDR3 has 15 residues. The CDR3 is CASSFGGGRNTEAFF. CDR3 DNA: TGCGCCAGCAGCTTCGGAGGCGGTCGGAACACTGAAGCTTTCTTT.

This clonotype has a handful of counts. The chain is built from TRBV15 and TRBJ2-7; TRBD1 matches at 7 bases. Germline CDR1 is LNHNV and CDR2 is YYDKDF (reference sequence). There are 14 residues in the CDR3. The V segment lost 1 base and the J segment 5 bases; nucleotides outside the gene matches: 5. The DNA for the CDR3 is TGTGCCACCAGCAGAGGGGGGACAGCGGACGAGCAGTACTTC. Its protein product is CATSRGGTADEQYF.

The rearrangement uses TRBV19 and TRBJ2-2; TRBD2 aligns across 7 bases. The CDR3 contains 15 residues. Germline V CDR1 and CDR2: LNHDA, SQIVND (reference sequence). With V trimmed by 10 bases and J by 1 base, 9 bases remained unmatched. DNA for the CDR3: TGTGCCACCAACTCTATAGCGGGGAACACCGGGGAGCTGTTTTTT. This encodes CATNSIAGNTGELFF. The entire variable domain, with the rest obtained from reference TRBV19 and TRBJ2-2, is as follows: DGGITQSPKYLFRKEGQNVTLSCEQNLNHDAMYWYRQDPGQGLRLIYYSQIVNDFQKGDIAEGYSVSREKKESFPLTVTSAQKNPTAFYLCATNSIAGNTGELFFGEGSRLTVL.

This clonotype was seen more than once but under ten times. The chain joins TRBV4-3 to TRBJ1-3; D is uncertain. V lost 0 bases and J lost 0, with 12 bases in between. This CDR3 contains 17 residues. Germline V gives CDR1 LGHNA, CDR2 YSLEER. The CDR3 protein is CASSQDAAGYSGNTIYF. CDR3 DNA sequence: TGCGCCAGCAGCCAAGATGCGGCCGGCTACTCTGGAAACACCATATATTTT.

This clonotype was observed a single time. The J gene is TRBJ2-7, the V gene TRBV7-2; D possibly uses TRBD1 or TRBD2 (5 bases each). V lost 3 bases and J 7 bases, leaving 10 bases between the germline ends. Germline lookup yields CDR1 SGHTA and CDR2 FQGNSA. The CDR3 length is 12 residues. The CDR3 nucleotides read TGTGCCAGCAGCTTCGCAGGGAGAGAGCAGTACTTC. Protein sequence: CASSFAGREQYF.

V and J are TRBV12-3 or TRBV12-4 and TRBJ2-3, with unresolved D. The germline V and J ends were trimmed by 7 bases and 6 bases, with 14 bases remaining between them. The CDR3 is made up of 13 amino acids. CDR3 loop: CASTSTLVDTQYF. The CDR3 DNA follows: TGTGCCAGCACCTCGACCTTGGTGGATACGCAGTATTTT.

In this sample, this clonotype turned up many times. The chain is built from TRBV7-9 and TRBJ1-5; D uncertain. In germline, CDR1 is SEHNR, CDR2 FQNEAQ (reference sequence). The CDR3 runs 14 residues. Trimming removed 5 bases at V and 0 bases at J, with 8 bases between. The CDR3 is CASSPVDSNQPQHF. The DNA of the CDR3 is TGTGCCAGCAGCCCAGTTGATAGCAATCAGCCCCAGCATTTT.

The CDR3 DNA sequence: TGTGCCAGCACCCCGGGACAGGCGACTAATGAAAAACTGTTTTTT. Translating it yields CASTPGQATNEKLFF. The genes are TRBV12-3 or TRBV12-4 and TRBJ1-4; TRBD1 matches 8 bases. CDR3 size: 15 residues. V was clipped by 7 bases and J by 2 bases; unmatched bases: 6.

This clonotype was counted only a few times. The V and J genes are TRBV18 and TRBJ2-7; D unresolved. Germline V gene lookup returns CDR1 KGHSH and CDR2 LQKENI. Trimming pared 3 bases from V and 2 bases from J, leaving 14 bases between. This CDR3 comprises 15 residues. CDR3 residues: CASSPRTEKTYEQYF. CDR3 sequence (DNA): TGTGCCAGCTCACCCAGGACGGAAAAAACCTACGAGCAGTACTTC.

Only a few counts were recorded for this clonotype. V and J are TRBV3-1 and TRBJ1-1; TRBD1 agrees at 10 bases. The ends lost 3 bases at V and 2 bases at J; junction bases unmatched: 12. The CDR3 is 18 amino acids. CDR1 LGHDT and CDR2 YNNKEL come from the germline V gene (reference sequence). Here the CDR3 reads CASSQVRDRGWKNTEAFF. CDR3 DNA sequence: TGTGCCAGCAGCCAGGTCCGGGACAGGGGTTGGAAAAACACTGAAGCTTTCTTT. Variable domain in full (rest from reference TRBV3-1 and TRBJ1-1): DTAVSQTPKYLVTQMGNDKSIKCEQNLGHDTMYWYKQDSKKFLKIMFSYNNKELIINETVPNRFSPKSPDKAHLNLHINSLELGDSAVYFCASSQVRDRGWKNTEAFFGQGTRLTVV.

The chain links TRBV2 to TRBJ2-1; 12 bases line up with TRBD2. Per the germline V gene, CDR1 is SNHLY and CDR2 is FYNNEI. This CDR3 is 16 amino acids long. Trimming cost V 6 bases and J 7 bases; bases outside gene matches: 10. CDR3 in amino acids: CASREGLAGGRNEQFF. CDR3 DNA: TGTGCCAGCAGGGAGGGGCTAGCGGGGGGGCGTAATGAGCAGTTCTTC.

V and J are TRBV7-2 and TRBJ1-1, with 8 bases that match TRBD1. The V segment lost 0 bases and the J segment 1 base; nucleotides outside the gene matches: 7. This CDR3 spans 17 amino acids. Germline CDR1 and CDR2: SGHTA and FQGNSA. The CDR3: CASSLARQGTKNTEAFF. CDR3 DNA: TGTGCCAGCAGCTTAGCTCGACAGGGGACAAAGAACACTGAAGCTTTCTTT.

With regard to this clonotype: A much more abundant neighbour one base away suggests this may be a read error. The chain recombines TRBV12-3 or TRBV12-4 with TRBJ1-1; no firm D call. Trimming took 7 bases from V and 5 from J, leaving 5 bases between them. The CDR3 is 10 residues long. Here the CDR3 DNA reads TGTGCCAGCATCCGTACTGAAGCTTTCTTT. The encoded protein is CASIRTEAFF.

This chain links TRBV5-6 with TRBJ2-5; D may correspond to TRBD1 or TRBD2 (5 bases each). The CDR3 is made up of 17 amino acids. V lost 4 bases and J lost 2, with 21 bases in between. CDR1 is SGHDT and CDR2 is YYEEEE in the germline V gene. The CDR3, as DNA: TGTGCCAGCAGCCCATTCCGGGGCCCCCTTCCTCAAGAGACCCAGTACTTC. It specifies CASSPFRGPLPQETQYF.

This clonotype was counted only a few times. This rearrangement joins TRBV7-9 to TRBJ2-5; the D call may be TRBD1 or TRBD2 (5 bases each). The germline V gene has CDR1 SEHNR and CDR2 FQNEAQ (reference sequence). The germline V and J ends were trimmed by 4 bases and 5 bases, with 17 bases remaining between them. There are 15 residues in the CDR3. In nucleotides, the CDR3 is TGTGCCAGCAGCTCGCCCGTTGGGGGTTTGGAGACCCAGTACTTC. As protein: CASSSPVGGLETQYF.

The chain combines TRBV4-1 with TRBJ2-5, with TRBD2 identical over 12 bases. This CDR3 contains 18 residues. Germline V lookup: CDR1 MGHRA, CDR2 YSYEKL. Trimming took 1 base from V and 7 from J; bases not matched to a gene: 13. This CDR3 reads CASSQGVASGGADGTQYF. CDR3 DNA: TGCGCCAGCAGCCAAGGAGTAGCTAGCGGGGGGGCCGATGGGACCCAGTACTTC.

This clonotype was picked up a small number of times. The chain uses TRBV30 and TRBJ2-7; possible D gene TRBD1, 5 bases. From germline, CDR1 is GTSNPN and CDR2 SVGIG (reference sequence). The CDR3 contains 15 residues. The V end was cut by 0 bases, the J end by 2 bases, with 14 bases between. CDR3 sequence: CAWSVVLVRAYEQYF. The CDR3 region has the DNA TGTGCCTGGAGTGTAGTACTGGTCAGGGCCTACGAGCAGTACTTC. The full variable domain, its missing parts supplied by reference TRBV30 and TRBJ2-7, is SQTIHQWPATLVQPVGSPLSLECTVEGTSNPNLYWYRQAAGRGLQLLFYSVGIGQISSEVPQNLSASRPQDRQFILSSKKLLLSDSGFYLCAWSVVLVRAYEQYFGPGTRLTVT.

This clonotype was detected only a few times. This rearrangement joins TRBV6-5 to TRBJ1-1, with D tentatively TRBD1 (5 bases). The ends were cut back, 3 bases at V and 4 bases at J, with 18 bases in the middle. The germline gives CDR1 MNHEY, CDR2 SVGAGI. The CDR3 spans 16 residues. The CDR3 DNA sequence: TGTGCCAGCAGTTATCCCCTCCTTGCAGGGAGCACTGAAGCTTTCTTT. Encoded protein: CASSYPLLAGSTEAFF.

The gene calls are TRBV6-5 and TRBJ2-2; D is perhaps TRBD2 (6 bases). This CDR3 region has 15 residues. Germline CDR1 MNHEY, CDR2 SVGAGI. Trimming removed 0 bases from V and 6 bases from J, with 11 bases in between. The CDR3 region is CASSYSYGTPGELFF. The DNA for the CDR3 is TGTGCCAGCAGTTACTCGTATGGGACTCCCGGGGAGCTGTTTTTT.